This T cell receptor beta chain was identified in a study of CXCR3-negative and CXCR3-positive naive CD8 T cells. In preparing the TRB cDNA libraries, 5' RACE with UMI labels was used. Using the 5' RACE reads, TCRdb records one entry per CDR3 protein without DNA. In total, the table holds around 81,000 distinct CDR3 sequences. The CDR3 runs 16 residues. Germline V gene data show CDR1 as MDHEN and CDR2 as SYDVKM. The rearrangement joins TRBV28 to TRBJ2-1; TCRdb outputs TRBD2, but without DNA this stays unchecked. The TCR was taken from a human donor in good health. Some clones in this sample may be carry-over from other donors' samples. The specimen was naive CXCR3- CD8+ T cells from blood. The sample's subset: CD45RO-CCR7+CD27+CD95- naive CD8+ T cells lacking CXCR3 (TNR3-). CDR3 in amino acids: CASTPHPGLAVNEQFF.